This passage covers 3 T cell receptor beta chains from one sample sequenced in a study of shared clonotypes between healthy human individuals. CD45RO negativity and positive selection for CCR7 defined naive CD8 cells, a population that excluded terminally differentiated effector memory CD45RA+ cells. Sequencing used immunoSEQ multiplex PCR; TCRdb keeps in-frame clones, though not all of them. Of about 2 million clones listed, about 95% are singletons. The sequencing input was naive CD8+ T cells sorted from blood. These receptor sequences come from a man between 18 and 29 years old in good health.

V gene TRBV4-2 combines with J gene TRBJ1-5, with D perhaps TRBD1 (6 bases). The CDR3 has 15 residues. CDR1 LGHNA and CDR2 YNFKEQ come from the germline V gene. Trimming stripped 3 bases from V and 7 bases from J, with 16 bases between. CDR3 coding DNA: TGTGCCAGCAGCCACGAGACAGGAGCAGGGCAGCCCCAGCATTTT. It is translated as CASSHETGAGQPQHF.

The chain uses TRBV13 and TRBJ2-5, with D unresolved. The V gene's germline CDR1 is PRHDT and CDR2 FYEKMQ (reference sequence). The CDR3 covers 12 residues. V shed 5 bases and J shed 2 bases, with 6 bases lying between them. The CDR3 DNA sequence: TGTGCCAGCAGCAATGATCAAGAGACCCAGTACTTC. Residues: CASSNDQETQYF.

The chain recombines TRBV25-1 with TRBJ2-6; the D gene is possibly TRBD2 (5 bases). Trimming stripped 3 bases from V and 4 bases from J, with 7 bases between. This CDR3 region has 14 residues. From germline, CDR1 is MGHDK and CDR2 SYGVNS. DNA for the CDR3: TGTGCCAGCAGTGATTCGGGAGGGGCCAACGTCCTGACTTTC. It encodes CASSDSGGANVLTF.